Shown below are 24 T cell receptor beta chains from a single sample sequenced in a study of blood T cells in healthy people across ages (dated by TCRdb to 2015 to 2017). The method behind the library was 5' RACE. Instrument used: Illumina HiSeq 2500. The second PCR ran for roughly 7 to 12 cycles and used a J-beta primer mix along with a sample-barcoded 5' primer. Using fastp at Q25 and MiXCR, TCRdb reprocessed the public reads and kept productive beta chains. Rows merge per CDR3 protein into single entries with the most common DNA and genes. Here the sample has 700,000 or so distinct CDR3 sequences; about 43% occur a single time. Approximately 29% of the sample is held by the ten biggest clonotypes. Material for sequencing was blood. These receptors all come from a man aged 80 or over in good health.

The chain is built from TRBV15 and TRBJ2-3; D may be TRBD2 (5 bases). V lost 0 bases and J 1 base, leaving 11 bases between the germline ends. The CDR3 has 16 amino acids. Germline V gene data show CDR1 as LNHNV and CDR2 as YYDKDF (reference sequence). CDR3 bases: TGTGCCACCAGCAGAGATCCCGGAGGCGGCACAGATACGCAGTATTTT. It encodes CATSRDPGGGTDTQYF.

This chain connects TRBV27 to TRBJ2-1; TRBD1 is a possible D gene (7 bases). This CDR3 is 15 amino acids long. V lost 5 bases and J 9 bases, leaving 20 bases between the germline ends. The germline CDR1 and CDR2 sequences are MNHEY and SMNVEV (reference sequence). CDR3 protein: CASSATGRDNSEQFF. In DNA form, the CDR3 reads TGTGCCAGCAGTGCGACAGGGCGGGATAATTCTGAGCAGTTCTTC.

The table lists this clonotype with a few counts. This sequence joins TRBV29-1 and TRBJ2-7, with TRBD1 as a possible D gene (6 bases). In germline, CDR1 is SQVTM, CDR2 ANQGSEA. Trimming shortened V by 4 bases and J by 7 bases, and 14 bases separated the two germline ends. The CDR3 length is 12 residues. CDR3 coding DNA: TGCAGCGTTGTAGCAGGGGTAGAAGAGCAGTACTTC. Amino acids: CSVVAGVEEQYF.

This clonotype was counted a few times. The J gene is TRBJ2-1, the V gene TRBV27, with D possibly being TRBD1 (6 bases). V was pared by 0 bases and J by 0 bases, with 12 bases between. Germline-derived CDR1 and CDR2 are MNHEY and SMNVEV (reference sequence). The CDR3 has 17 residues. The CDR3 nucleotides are TGTGCCAGCAGTTTATCCTGGACAGTTTTCTCCTACAATGAGCAGTTCTTC. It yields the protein CASSLSWTVFSYNEQFF.

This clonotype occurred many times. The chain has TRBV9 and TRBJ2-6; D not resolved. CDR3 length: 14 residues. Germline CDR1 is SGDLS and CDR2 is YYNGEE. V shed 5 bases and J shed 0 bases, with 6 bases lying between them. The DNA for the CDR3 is TGTGCCAGCAGTGCCAACTCTGGGGCCAACGTCCTGACTTTC. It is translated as CASSANSGANVLTF.

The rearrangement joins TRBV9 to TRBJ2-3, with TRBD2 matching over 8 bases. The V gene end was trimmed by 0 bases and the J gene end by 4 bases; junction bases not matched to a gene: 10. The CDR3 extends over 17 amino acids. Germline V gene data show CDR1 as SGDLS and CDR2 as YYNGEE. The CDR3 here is CASSVDGAGGQADTQYF. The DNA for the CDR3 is TGTGCCAGCAGCGTAGACGGCGCGGGGGGCCAGGCAGATACGCAGTATTTT.

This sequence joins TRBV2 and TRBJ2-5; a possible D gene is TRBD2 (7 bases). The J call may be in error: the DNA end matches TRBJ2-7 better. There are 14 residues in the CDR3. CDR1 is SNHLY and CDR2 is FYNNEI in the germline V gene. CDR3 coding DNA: TGTGCCAGCAGTGATTGGGGGGGGGCCGACGAGCAGTACTTC. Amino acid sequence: CASSDWGGADEQYF.

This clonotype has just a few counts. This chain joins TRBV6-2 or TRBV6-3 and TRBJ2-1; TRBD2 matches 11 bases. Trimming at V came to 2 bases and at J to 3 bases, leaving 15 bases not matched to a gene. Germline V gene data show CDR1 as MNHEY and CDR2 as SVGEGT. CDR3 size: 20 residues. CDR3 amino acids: CASSYPLAGTSGESYNEQFF. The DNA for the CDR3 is TGTGCCAGCAGTTACCCACTTGCCGGGACTAGCGGAGAGAGCTACAATGAGCAGTTCTTC.

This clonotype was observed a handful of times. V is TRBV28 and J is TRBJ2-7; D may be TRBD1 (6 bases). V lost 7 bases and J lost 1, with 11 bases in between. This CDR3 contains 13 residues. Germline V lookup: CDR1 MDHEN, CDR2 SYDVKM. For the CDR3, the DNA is TGTGCCAGCACCCGACAGGCTTCCTACGAGCAGTACTTC. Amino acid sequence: CASTRQASYEQYF.

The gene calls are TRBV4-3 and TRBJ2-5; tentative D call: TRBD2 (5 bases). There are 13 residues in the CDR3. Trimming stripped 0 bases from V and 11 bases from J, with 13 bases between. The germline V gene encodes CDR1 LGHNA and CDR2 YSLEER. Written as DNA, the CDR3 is TGCGCCAGCAGCCAAGAGTTATTCTGGGAGCAGTACTTC. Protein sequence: CASSQELFWEQYF.

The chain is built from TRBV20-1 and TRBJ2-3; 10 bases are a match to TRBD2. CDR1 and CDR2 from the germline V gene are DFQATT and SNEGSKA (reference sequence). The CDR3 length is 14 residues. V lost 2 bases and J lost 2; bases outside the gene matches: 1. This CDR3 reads CSARLAGATDTQYF. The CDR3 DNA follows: TGCAGTGCTAGACTAGCGGGGGCCACAGATACGCAGTATTTT.

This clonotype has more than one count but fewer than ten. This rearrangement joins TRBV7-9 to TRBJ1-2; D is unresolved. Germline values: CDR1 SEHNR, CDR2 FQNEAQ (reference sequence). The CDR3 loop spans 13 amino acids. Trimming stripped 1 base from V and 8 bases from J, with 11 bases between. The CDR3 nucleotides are TGTGCCAGCAGCTTAGTACCTGGCGGGGGCTACACCTTC. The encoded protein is CASSLVPGGGYTF.

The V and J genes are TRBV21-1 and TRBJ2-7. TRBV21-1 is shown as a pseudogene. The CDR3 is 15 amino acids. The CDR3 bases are TGTGCCAGGAGCCTTAGGAGTGAACATACCTACGAGCAGTACTTC. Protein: CARSLRSEHTYEQYF.

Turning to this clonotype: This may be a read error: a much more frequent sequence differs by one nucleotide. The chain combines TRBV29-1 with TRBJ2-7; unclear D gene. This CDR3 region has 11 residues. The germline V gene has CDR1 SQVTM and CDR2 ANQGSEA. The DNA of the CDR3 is TGCAGCGCTGAACCCGTGGGTGAGCAGTACTTC. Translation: CSAEPVGEQYF.

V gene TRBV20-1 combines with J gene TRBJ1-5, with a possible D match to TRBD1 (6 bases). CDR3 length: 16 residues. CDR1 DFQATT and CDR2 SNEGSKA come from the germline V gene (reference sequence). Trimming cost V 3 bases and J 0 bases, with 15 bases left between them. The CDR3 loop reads CSASSQGWISNQPQHF. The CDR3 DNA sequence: TGCAGTGCTAGTAGTCAGGGGTGGATTAGCAATCAGCCCCAGCATTTT.

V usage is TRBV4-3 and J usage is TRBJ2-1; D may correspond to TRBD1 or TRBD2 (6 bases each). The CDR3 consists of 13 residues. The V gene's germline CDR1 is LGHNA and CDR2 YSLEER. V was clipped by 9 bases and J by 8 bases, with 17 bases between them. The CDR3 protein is CASCRRRGDEQFF. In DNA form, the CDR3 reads TGCGCCAGTTGTCGCCGGAGGGGGGATGAGCAGTTCTTC.

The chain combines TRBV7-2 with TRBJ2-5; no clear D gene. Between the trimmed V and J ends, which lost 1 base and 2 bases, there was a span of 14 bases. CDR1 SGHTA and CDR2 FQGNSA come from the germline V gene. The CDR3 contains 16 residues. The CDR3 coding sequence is TGTGCCAGCAGCTTAGATCAAGCTATTCGGCAAGAGACCCAGTACTTC. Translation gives CASSLDQAIRQETQYF.

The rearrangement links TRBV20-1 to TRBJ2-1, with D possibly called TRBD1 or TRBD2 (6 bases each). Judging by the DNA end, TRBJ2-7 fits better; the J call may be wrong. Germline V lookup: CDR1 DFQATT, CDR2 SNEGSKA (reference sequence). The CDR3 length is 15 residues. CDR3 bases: TGCAGTGCTCTCTCTACCCGGGAGAGGGACAATGAGCAGTACTTC. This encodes CSALSTRERDNEQYF.

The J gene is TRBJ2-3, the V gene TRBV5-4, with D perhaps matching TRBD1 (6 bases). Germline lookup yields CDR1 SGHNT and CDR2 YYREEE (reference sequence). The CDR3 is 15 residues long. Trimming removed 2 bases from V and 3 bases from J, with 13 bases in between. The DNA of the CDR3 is TGTGCCAGCAGCTTTACAGGGCCTACGACAGATACGCAGTATTTT. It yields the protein CASSFTGPTTDTQYF.

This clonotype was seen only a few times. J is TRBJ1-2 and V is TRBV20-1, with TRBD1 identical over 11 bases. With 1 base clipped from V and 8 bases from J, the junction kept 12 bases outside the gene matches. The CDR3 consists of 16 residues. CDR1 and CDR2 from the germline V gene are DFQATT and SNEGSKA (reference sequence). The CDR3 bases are TGCAGTGCTAGAGGTGGGACAGGGGGGTATAGAAGAGGCTACACCTTC. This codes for CSARGGTGGYRRGYTF.

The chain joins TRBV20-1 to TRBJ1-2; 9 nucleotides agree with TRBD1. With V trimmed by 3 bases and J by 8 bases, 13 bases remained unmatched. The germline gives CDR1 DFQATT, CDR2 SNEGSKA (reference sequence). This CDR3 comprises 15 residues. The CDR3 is CSASRDRVTAVGYTF. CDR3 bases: TGCAGTGCTAGCAGGGACAGGGTAACCGCGGTGGGCTACACCTTC.

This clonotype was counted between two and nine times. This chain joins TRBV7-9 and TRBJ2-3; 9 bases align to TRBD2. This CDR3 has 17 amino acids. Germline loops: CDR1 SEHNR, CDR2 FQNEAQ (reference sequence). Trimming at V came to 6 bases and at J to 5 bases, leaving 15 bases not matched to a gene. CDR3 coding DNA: TGTGCCAGCAGACCCAACCAAGCGGGGGGTCTCCTAGATACGCAGTATTTT. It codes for CASRPNQAGGLLDTQYF.

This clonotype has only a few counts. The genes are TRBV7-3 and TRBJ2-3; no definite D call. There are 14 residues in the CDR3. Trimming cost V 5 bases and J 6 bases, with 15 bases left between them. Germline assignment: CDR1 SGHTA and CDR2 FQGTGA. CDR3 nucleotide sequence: TGTGCCAGCAGCCCGCGGACCTTACTGGATACGCAGTATTTT. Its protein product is CASSPRTLLDTQYF.

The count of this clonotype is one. The CDR3 spells CSASGGKGSNEQFF. CDR3 in DNA: TGCAGTGCTAGCGGGGGAAAGGGGTCCAATGAGCAGTTCTTC. The chain links TRBV20-1 to TRBJ2-1; the D gene is possibly TRBD2 (6 bases). Germline values: CDR1 DFQATT, CDR2 SNEGSKA (reference sequence). The CDR3 sequence is 14 residues long. Trimming left V 3 bases short and J 6 bases short, with 15 bases between.